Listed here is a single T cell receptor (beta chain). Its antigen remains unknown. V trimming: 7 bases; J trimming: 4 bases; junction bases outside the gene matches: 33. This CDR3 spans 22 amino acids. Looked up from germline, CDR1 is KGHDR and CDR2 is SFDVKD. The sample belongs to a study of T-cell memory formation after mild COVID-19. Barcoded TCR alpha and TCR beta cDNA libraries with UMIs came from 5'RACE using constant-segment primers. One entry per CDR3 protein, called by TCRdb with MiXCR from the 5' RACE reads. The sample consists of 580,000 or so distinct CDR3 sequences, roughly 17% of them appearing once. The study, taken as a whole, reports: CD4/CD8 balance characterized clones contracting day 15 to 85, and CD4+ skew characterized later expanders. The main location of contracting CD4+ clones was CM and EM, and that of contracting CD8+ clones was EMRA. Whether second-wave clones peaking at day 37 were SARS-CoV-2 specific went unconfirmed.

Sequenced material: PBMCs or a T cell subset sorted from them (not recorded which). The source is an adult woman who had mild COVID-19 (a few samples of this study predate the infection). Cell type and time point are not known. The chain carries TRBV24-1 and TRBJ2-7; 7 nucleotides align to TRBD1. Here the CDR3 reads CATRHLVGQPRRLGWRGYEQYF. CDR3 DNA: TGTGCCACCAGGCACCTCGTGGGACAGCCCCGCAGGCTGGGCTGGAGAGGGTACGAGCAGTACTTC.